The present TCR beta chain was sequenced within a study of blood T cells in healthy people across ages. A J-beta primer mix and a sample-barcoded 5' primer were used in a second PCR of roughly 6 to 11 cycles. Each CDR3 protein gets one entry after TCRdb re-called the 5' RACE reads with MiXCR. Here the sample spans 1.5 million to 2 million distinct CDR3 sequences, around 35% being singletons. Trimming took off 1 base at V and 3 bases at J, with 13 bases between the two ends. The germline V gene encodes CDR1 SGHTS and CDR2 YDEGEE. The CDR3 totals 15 residues. Overall study findings and caveats: It was held that diversity estimates obtained from one million T cells represented underestimates.

Points on this clonotype: What it binds is not known.

This chain links TRBV5-8 with TRBJ1-1; D ambiguous. The sample comprised blood. The sequence came from a woman younger than 45 in good health. The CDR3 nucleotides are TGTGCCAGCAGCTTGTTTTGGGCATGGGACACTGAAGCTTTCTTT. Protein product: CASSLFWAWDTEAFF.